These T cell receptor beta chains were read from a single sample in a study of cytomegalovirus exposure and HLA in healthy donors. This table comes from immunoSEQ multiplex PCR, and its TCRdb copy is limited to in-frame clones, with some not included. The profile shows 200,000 or so clones, about three quarters of them singletons. Sequenced input: PBMCs. The source of these receptors is a man younger than 30 in good health and CMV-seronegative. CDR3s include the opening cysteine and the closing phenylalanine or tryptophan. D genes are given only for firm matches.

V: TRBV11-3; D: NA; CDR3: CASSNPGHQRSYEQYF
V: TRBV11-3; D: NA; CDR3: CASSYHLYQPQHF
V: TRBV5-6; D: TRBD1; CDR3: CASRLGQRQETQYF
V: TRBV7-2; D: TRBD2; CDR3: CASSLGLSGNTDTQYF
V: TRBV7-6; D: NA; CDR3: CASRLRGRGTDTQYF
V: TRBV7-3; D: NA; CDR3: CASSSRLNTGELFF
V: TRBV13; D: TRBD2; CDR3: CASSPTSGHSTYEQYF
V: TRBV13; D: TRBD2; CDR3: CASSLVAGVDYEQYF
V: TRBV28; D: NA; CDR3: CASSLTSTDTQYF
V: TRBV7-6; D: TRBD2; CDR3: CASSPWTSGSQETQYF
V: TRBV10-3; D: TRBD1; CDR3: CAITPGTGVNTEAFF